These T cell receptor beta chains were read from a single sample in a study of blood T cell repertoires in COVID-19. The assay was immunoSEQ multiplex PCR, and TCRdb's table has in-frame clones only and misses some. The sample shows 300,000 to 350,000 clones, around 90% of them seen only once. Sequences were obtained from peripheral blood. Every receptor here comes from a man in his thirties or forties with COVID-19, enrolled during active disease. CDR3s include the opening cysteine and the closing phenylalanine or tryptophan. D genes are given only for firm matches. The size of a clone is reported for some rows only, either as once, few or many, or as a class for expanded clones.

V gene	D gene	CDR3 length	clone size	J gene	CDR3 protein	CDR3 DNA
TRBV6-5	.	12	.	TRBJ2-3	CASGQSTDTQYF	TGTGCCAGCGGGCAGTCCACAGATACGCAGTATTTT
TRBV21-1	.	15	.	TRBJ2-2	CASSKFDGDTGELFF	TGTGCCAGCAGCAAATTCGACGGGGACACCGGGGAGCTGTTTTTT
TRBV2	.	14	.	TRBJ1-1	CASQDEGGITEAFF	TGTGCCAGCCAAGACGAGGGAGGAATAACTGAAGCTTTCTTT
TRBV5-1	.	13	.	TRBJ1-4	CASSLAPDEKLFF	TGCGCCAGCAGCTTGGCCCCAGATGAAAAACTGTTTTTT
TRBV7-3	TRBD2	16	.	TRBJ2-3	CASSPRLAGGSDTQYF	TGTGCCAGCAGCCCTCGACTAGCGGGAGGTTCAGATACGCAGTATTTT
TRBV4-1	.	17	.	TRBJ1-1	CASSQDLTVDVNTEAFF	TGCGCCAGCAGCCAAGATCTTACAGTAGATGTAAACACTGAAGCTTTCTTT
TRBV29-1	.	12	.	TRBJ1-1	CSVSGLNTEAFF	TGCAGCGTTTCCGGGTTGAACACTGAAGCTTTCTTT
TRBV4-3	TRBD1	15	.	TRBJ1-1	CASSPVMGQGAEAFF	TGCGCCAGCAGCCCCGTAATGGGACAGGGCGCTGAAGCTTTCTTT
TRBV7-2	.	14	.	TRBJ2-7	CASSLVGRPYEQYF	TGTGCCAGCAGCTTAGTGGGCAGACCGTACGAGCAGTACTTC
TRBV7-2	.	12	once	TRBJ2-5	CASQTVGGTQYF	TGTGCCAGTCAGACCGTGGGAGGGACCCAGTACTTC
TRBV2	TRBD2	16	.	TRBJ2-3	CASSGGSGRSTDTQYF	TGTGCCAGCAGTGGGGGGAGCGGGAGGAGCACAGATACGCAGTATTTT
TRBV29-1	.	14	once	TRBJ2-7	CSVKGSGYSYEQYF	TGCAGCGTTAAAGGGAGCGGCTACTCCTACGAGCAGTACTTC
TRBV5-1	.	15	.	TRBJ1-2	CASSPAAGANYGYTF	TGCGCCAGCAGCCCGGCGGCCGGAGCTAACTATGGCTACACCTTC
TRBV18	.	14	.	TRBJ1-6	CASSPDSHNSPLHF	TGTGCCAGCTCACCAGACAGCCATAATTCACCCCTCCACTTT
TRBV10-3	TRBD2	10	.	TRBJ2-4	CASIWTSSDF	TGTGCCTCGATTTGGACTAGCTCCGATTTC
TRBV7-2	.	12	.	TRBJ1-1	CASSLPDTEAFF	TGTGCCAGCAGCTTACCGGACACTGAAGCTTTCTTT
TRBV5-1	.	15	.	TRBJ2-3	CASSMRATSTDTQYF	TGCGCCAGCAGCATGAGAGCAACTAGCACAGATACGCAGTATTTT
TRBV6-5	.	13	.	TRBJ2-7	CASSYREALVQYF	TGTGCCAGCAGTTACAGGGAGGCATTAGTGCAGTACTTC
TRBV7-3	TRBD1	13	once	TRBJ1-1	CASTDRGQTEAFF	TGTGCCAGCACGGACAGGGGGCAAACTGAAGCTTTCTTT
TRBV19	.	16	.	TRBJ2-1	CASSLDRLQSYNEQFF	TGTGCCAGTAGTCTGGACAGATTACAGTCCTACAATGAGCAGTTCTTC
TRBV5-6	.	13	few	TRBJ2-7	CASSLAGRGEQYF	TGTGCCAGCAGCTTGGCCGGGAGAGGAGAGCAGTACTTC
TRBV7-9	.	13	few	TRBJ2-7	CASSPPTAYEQYF	TGTGCCAGCAGCCCCCCGACAGCCTACGAGCAGTACTTC
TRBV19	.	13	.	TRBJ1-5	CASIYGVGQPQHF	TGTGCCAGTATTTACGGGGTGGGACAGCCCCAGCATTTT
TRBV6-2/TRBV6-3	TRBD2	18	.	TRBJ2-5	CASSYRGPGLADQETQYF	TGTGCCAGCAGTTACAGGGGGCCGGGACTAGCGGACCAAGAGACCCAGTACTTC
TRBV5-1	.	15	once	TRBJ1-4	CASSNRQGWDEKLFF	TGCGCCAGCAGCAATCGGCAGGGGTGGGATGAAAAACTGTTTTTT
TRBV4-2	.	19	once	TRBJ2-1	CASSLSGRRTFSSYNEQFF	TGTGCCAGCAGCCTTTCCGGGAGAAGGACCTTCAGCTCCTACAATGAGCAGTTCTTC
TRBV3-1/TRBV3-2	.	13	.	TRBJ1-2	CASSRDTLLGYTF	TGTGCCAGCAGCCGGGACACCCTTCTTGGCTACACCTTC
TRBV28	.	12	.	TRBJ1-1	CASSLWETEAFF	TGTGCCAGCAGTTTGTGGGAGACTGAAGCTTTCTTT
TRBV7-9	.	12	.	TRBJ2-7	CASTKEAHEQYF	TGTGCCAGCACCAAGGAGGCCCACGAGCAGTACTTC
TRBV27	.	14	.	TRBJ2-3	CASRERVSTDTQYF	TGTGCCAGCAGGGAGCGGGTCAGCACAGATACGCAGTATTTT
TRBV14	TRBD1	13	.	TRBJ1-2	CASSQSGGYGYTF	TGTGCCAGCAGCCAATCAGGGGGCTACGGCTACACCTTC
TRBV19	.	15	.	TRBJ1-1	CASSIEWGSNTEAFF	TGTGCCAGTAGTATAGAATGGGGCTCGAACACTGAAGCTTTCTTT
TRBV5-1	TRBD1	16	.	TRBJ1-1	CASSSPRDRENTEAFF	TGCGCCAGCAGCTCGCCCCGGGACAGGGAGAACACTGAAGCTTTCTTT
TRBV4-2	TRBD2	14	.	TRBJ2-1	CASSQAGLANEQFF	TGTGCCAGCAGCCAAGCAGGACTAGCGAATGAGCAGTTCTTC
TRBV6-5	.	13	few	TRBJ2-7	CASRRAAGYEQYF	TGTGCCAGCCGGAGGGCAGCAGGGTACGAGCAGTACTTC
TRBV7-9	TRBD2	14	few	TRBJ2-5	CASSKGLAGETQYF	TGTGCCAGCAGCAAGGGACTAGCGGGAGAGACCCAGTACTTC
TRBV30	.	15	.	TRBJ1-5	CAWDKVARGNQPQHF	TGTGCCTGGGATAAGGTAGCCCGGGGCAATCAGCCCCAGCATTTT
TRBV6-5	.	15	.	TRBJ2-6	CASASRLSGANVLTF	TGTGCCAGCGCATCGAGATTATCTGGGGCCAACGTCCTGACTTTC
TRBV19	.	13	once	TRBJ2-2	CATLDWNTGELFF	TGTGCCACCCTGGACTGGAACACCGGGGAGCTGTTTTTT
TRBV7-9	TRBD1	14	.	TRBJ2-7	CASSPGQGSDEQYF	TGTGCCAGCAGCCCCGGACAGGGAAGCGACGAGCAGTACTTC
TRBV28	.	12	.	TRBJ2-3	CASSYGAHTQYF	TGTGCCAGCAGTTATGGAGCACATACGCAGTATTTT
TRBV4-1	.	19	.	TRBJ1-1	CASSQSKLDGAERNTEAFF	TGCGCCAGCAGCCAATCTAAACTTGATGGGGCGGAGAGGAACACTGAAGCTTTCTTT
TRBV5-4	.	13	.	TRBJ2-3	CASSRQPTDTQYF	TGTGCCAGCAGCCGACAGCCCACAGATACGCAGTATTTT
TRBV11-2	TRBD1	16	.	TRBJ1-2	CASSPRTGFGVGGYTF	TGTGCCAGCAGCCCTCGGACAGGGTTCGGGGTGGGTGGCTACACCTTC
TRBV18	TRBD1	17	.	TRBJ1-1	CASSPRTGEYMNTEAFF	TGTGCCAGCTCACCACGGACAGGGGAATACATGAACACTGAAGCTTTCTTT
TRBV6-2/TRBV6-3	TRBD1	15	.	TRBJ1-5	CASSSSDRDNQPQHF	TGTGCCAGCAGTTCATCGGACAGGGACAATCAGCCCCAGCATTTT
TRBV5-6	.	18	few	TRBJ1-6	CASSFFGGGSSYNSPLHF	TGTGCCAGCAGCTTCTTTGGCGGCGGAAGCTCCTATAATTCACCCCTCCACTTT
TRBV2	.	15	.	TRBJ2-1	CASITGTTSGNEQFF	TGTGCCAGCATCACCGGGACAACCTCGGGGAATGAGCAGTTCTTC
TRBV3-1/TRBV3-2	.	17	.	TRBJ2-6	CASSQGQFASGANVLTF	TGTGCCAGCAGCCAAGGGCAGTTCGCCTCTGGGGCCAACGTCCTGACTTTC
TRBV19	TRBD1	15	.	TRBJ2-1	CASRSPGQGYNEQFF	TGTGCCAGTCGATCTCCGGGACAGGGGTACAATGAGCAGTTCTTC
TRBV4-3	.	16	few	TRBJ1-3	CASSPTAGATGNTIYF	TGCGCCAGCAGCCCCACGGCAGGGGCGACTGGAAACACCATATATTTT
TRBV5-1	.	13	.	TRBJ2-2	CASSLQGTGELFF	TGCGCCAGCAGCTTACAGGGCACCGGGGAGCTGTTTTTT
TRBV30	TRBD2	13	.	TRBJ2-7	CACTSDNSYEQYF	TGTGCCTGTACTAGCGACAACTCCTACGAGCAGTACTTC